A selection of T cell receptor beta chains follows, all from one sample in a study of molecular identifiers for immune sequencing clone quantification. TCRdb itself ran the PCR reads through MiXCR, one entry per CDR3 protein. The sample holds 250,000 to 400,000 distinct CDR3 sequences, around a fifth seen once. The sample consisted of naive CD8+ T cells from blood, with Jurkat cell RNA spiked in. These receptors were taken from a human donor in good health. Some libraries in this study had Jurkat cell RNA spiked in. Each CDR3 is given with its conserved first and last residue. A D gene is named only where the DNA matches it firmly. Expanded clones are given a class, and other clones once, few, many or no size at all.

>few|TRBJ2-5|TRBV11-2|NA
TGTGCCAGCAGCCAGACCGAAGAGACCCAGTACTTC
CASSQTEETQYF
>once|TRBJ2-3|TRBV5-1|NA
TGCGCCAGCAGCTTGGAAACCAGTAAGATTGTGACAGATACGCAGTATTTT
CASSLETSKIVTDTQYF
>many|TRBJ2-5|TRBV13|NA
TGTGCCAGCAGCTCCCCAGACCGACAGACCCAGTACTTC
CASSSPDRQTQYF
>many|TRBJ2-7|TRBV19|NA
TGTGCCAGTAGTATTCTGGGGACCGTCGAGCAGTACTTC
CASSILGTVEQYF
>many|TRBJ1-5|TRBV5-6|TRBD1
TGTGCCAGCAGCCTAAGGACAGGGGCTAGCAATCAGCCCCAGCATTTT
CASSLRTGASNQPQHF
>many|TRBJ1-1|TRBV2|NA
TGTGCCAGCAGTGAACAGAACACTGAAGCTTTCTTT
CASSEQNTEAFF
>many|TRBJ2-2|TRBV5-1|NA
TGCGCCAGCAGCTCGCAAGTGGCTCAAGACACCGGGGAGCTGTTTTTT
CASSSQVAQDTGELFF
>many|TRBJ1-2|TRBV15|NA
TGTGCCACCAGCAGAGTTGACAAGGCTTATGGCTACACCTTC
CATSRVDKAYGYTF
>NA|TRBJ2-1|TRBV30|NA
TGTGCCTGGAGCTATGGTACATTCGACAATGAGCAGTTCTTC
CAWSYGTFDNEQFF
>many|TRBJ2-3|TRBV7-2|TRBD2
TGTGCCAGCAGCTTCCCCCTAGCGGGGGGGCATACAGATACGCAGTATTTT
CASSFPLAGGHTDTQYF
>many|TRBJ2-7|TRBV27|TRBD1
TGTGCCAGCAGTATTAGCGGGACAGGGGTCTACGAGCAGTACTTC
CASSISGTGVYEQYF
>many|TRBJ2-3|TRBV7-9|NA
TGTGCCAGCAGCCCGGGACCTCAGGACCCTTATGGGTATTTT
CASSPGPQDPYGYF
>NA|TRBJ2-7|TRBV6-2/TRBV6-3|TRBD1
TGTGCCAGCAGTTACTCCCGGACAGGGAGCTCCTACGAGCAGTACTTC
CASSYSRTGSSYEQYF
>many|TRBJ2-1|TRBV5-6|TRBD1
TGTGCCAGCAGCCTACGACAGGGCCCTTTGAATGAGCAGTTCTTC
CASSLRQGPLNEQFF
>many|TRBJ2-5|TRBV5-1|NA
TGCGCCAGCAGCTCCCTTGAGACAGACATGCAAGAGACCCAGTACTTC
CASSSLETDMQETQYF
>many|TRBJ2-3|TRBV18|NA
TGTGCCAGCTCACCACCGACCCCTTACACAGATACGCAGTATTTT
CASSPPTPYTDTQYF
>many|TRBJ2-3|TRBV7-7|TRBD2
TGTGCTAGCAGCTCGGGACTAGCGGGAGTGCTAGATACGCAGTATTTT
CASSSGLAGVLDTQYF
>NA|TRBJ2-7|TRBV27|NA
TGTGCCAGCAGTGAGGCGCAGCGGCACTACGAGCAGTACTTC
CASSEAQRHYEQYF
>many|TRBJ2-7|TRBV18|NA
TGTGCCAGCTCACCACGAGGGACCTACGAGCAGTACTTC
CASSPRGTYEQYF
>few|TRBJ2-3|TRBV7-6|NA
TGTGCCAGCAGCTTAGACCTCCCTGGGGGGGGCCTCATGGATACGCAGTATTTT
CASSLDLPGGGLMDTQYF
>once|TRBJ1-1|TRBV2|NA
TGTGCCAGCAGTGAGGGGTACACTGAAGATTTCTTT
CASSEGYTEDFF
>many|TRBJ2-5|TRBV5-4|TRBD1
TGTGCCAGCAGCTTCCAGGGGGCTCTACAAGAGACCCAGTACTTC
CASSFQGALQETQYF
>many|TRBJ2-7|TRBV11-2|NA
TGTGCCAGCAGCTTAGAAGGGGACTCCTACGAGCAGTACTTC
CASSLEGDSYEQYF
>many|TRBJ1-2|TRBV12-3/TRBV12-4|NA
TGTGCCAGCAGTTTTCGGGTCACAGGGACTGGCTACACCTTC
CASSFRVTGTGYTF
>many|TRBJ2-5|TRBV19|NA
TGTGCCAGTAGTCCCCGTAATACGGAGTACCAAGAGACCCAGTACTTC
CASSPRNTEYQETQYF
>NA|TRBJ2-2|TRBV6-5|TRBD2
TGTGCCAGCAGTTCCAGGTTAGCGGGAGAGGTCGGGGAGCTGTTTTTT
CASSSRLAGEVGELFF
>few|TRBJ2-2|TRBV19|NA
TGTGCCAGTAGCCCACACGCGGGGCAGCTAGGATACGCGAACACCGGGGAGCTGTTTTTT
CASSPHAGQLGYANTGELFF
>NA|TRBJ2-2|TRBV4-1|NA
TGCGCCAGCAGCAATAGCGAGGGGGTCAACACCGGGGAGCTGTTTTTT
CASSNSEGVNTGELFF
>NA|TRBJ2-7|TRBV10-3|TRBD1
TGTGTCATCAGTGATCAACCTGGACAGGGAATATCCTACGAGCAGTACTTC
CVISDQPGQGISYEQYF
>many|TRBJ2-3|TRBV11-2|NA
TGTGCCAGCAGCTTAGGATATAGGGTCAGCCGAGATACGCAGTATTTT
CASSLGYRVSRDTQYF
>few|TRBJ2-7|TRBV3-1|NA
TGTGCCAGCAGCCAAGGGTACCGCGGCTACGAGCAGTACTTC
CASSQGYRGYEQYF
>many|TRBJ2-3|TRBV20-1|TRBD2
TGCAGTGCTAGAACGCGGGAGTCTTGGGATACGCAGTATTTT
CSARTRESWDTQYF
>few|TRBJ2-5|TRBV6-5|NA
TGTGCCAGCAGTACAGAGGGAGAGACCCAGTACTTC
CASSTEGETQYF
>many|TRBJ1-1|TRBV9|NA
TGTGCCAGCAGCGTAGGCTTACCCTCGACCGGTCGGCGCACTGAAGCTTTCTTT
CASSVGLPSTGRRTEAFF
>many|TRBJ2-1|TRBV4-1|TRBD2
TGCGCCAGCAGCCAAGTGGGACTAGCGGGGGCTGAGCAGTTCTTC
CASSQVGLAGAEQFF
>many|TRBJ2-7|TRBV7-9|NA
TGTGCCAGCAGCTACAGTTTGGACTACGAGCAGTACTTC
CASSYSLDYEQYF
>many|TRBJ2-1|TRBV28|NA
TGTGCCAGCAGCCTAGGGCAGCAGTTCTTC
CASSLGQQFF
>many|TRBJ1-5|TRBV7-4|NA
TGTGCCAGCAGGCGGGGGACAAGCTATAGCAATCAGCCCCAGCATTTT
CASRRGTSYSNQPQHF
>many|TRBJ2-5|TRBV2|TRBD2
TGTGCCAGCAGTTACCCCGGGACTAACCTACAAGAGACCCAGTACTTC
CASSYPGTNLQETQYF
>few|TRBJ1-5|TRBV19|TRBD1
TGTGCCAGTAGCGACAGGGCTGATAGCAATCAGCCCCAGCATTTT
CASSDRADSNQPQHF
>few|TRBJ2-3|TRBV14|TRBD2
TGTGCCAGCAGCCAAGACCTTAGCGGGTATGGAGATACGGAGTATTTT
CASSQDLSGYGDTEYF
>few|TRBJ1-3|TRBV20-1|NA
TGCAGTGCACGGGACGTGAGCTCTGGAAACACCATATATTTT
CSARDVSSGNTIYF
>many|TRBJ2-1|TRBV7-9|NA
TGTGCCAGCAGCTTTAGCGAATTTTCCTACAATGAGCAGTTCTTC
CASSFSEFSYNEQFF
>NA|TRBJ2-3|TRBV2|NA
TGTGCCAGCAGTGATGTTAGCCCACTCCCCACTTCCATTTTT
CASSDVSPLPTSIF
>few|TRBJ1-4|TRBV2|TRBD1
TGTGCCAGCGCCAGGGGGACAGGTGGTGAAAAACTGTTTTTT
CASARGTGGEKLFF
>NA|TRBJ2-1|TRBV4-3|NA
TGCGCCAGCAGCCAAGATTCGAGCGGGCCATCCGGGGATGAGCAGTTCTTC
CASSQDSSGPSGDEQFF
>NA|TRBJ2-5|TRBV6-5|NA
TGTGCCAGCAGTCCCGGGGATCACGCGGACTACCAAGAGACCCAGTACTTC
CASSPGDHADYQETQYF
>few|TRBJ2-3|TRBV20-1|TRBD2
TGCAGTGCTAGTGAGCGGGGGGCCCTCCTAAACACAGATACGCAGTATTTT
CSASERGALLNTDTQYF
>NA|TRBJ2-4|TRBV11-2|NA
TGTGCCAGCAGGGGGGACGACAATCAGTACTTC
CASRGDDNQYF
>NA|TRBJ2-2|TRBV2|NA
TGTGCCAGCAGTAGGGGACCGATAAGCACCGGGGAGCTGTTTTTT
CASSRGPISTGELFF
>few|TRBJ1-4|TRBV7-9|TRBD1
TGTGCCAGCAGCCCTCCGGGACAGGGGGGTGAAAAACTGTTTTTT
CASSPPGQGGEKLFF
>NA|TRBJ2-7|TRBV6-5|TRBD1
TGTGCCAGCAGTCCCGGACAGGGGTCCTGCGAGCAGTACTTC
CASSPGQGSCEQYF
>NA|TRBJ2-3|TRBV11-2|NA
TGTGCCAGCAGCTTAGTAACTAGCCCGGATACGCAGTATTTT
CASSLVTSPDTQYF